The source of this T cell receptor (beta chain) is a study of Ad26.COV2.S vaccination and SARS-CoV-2 variants. About the study: Into the muscle, Ad26.COV2.S was dosed once or twice, 56 days apart. Findings and caveats of the study: Once vaccination had occurred, spike-specific CD8+ and CD4+ T cell responses reportedly showed substantial breadth. Estimates derived from TCR breadth and depth analyses may have underestimated total T cell responses. Comparability of non-spike TCR breadth was observed across vaccine and placebo recipients.

This clone is a singleton in its sample. Antigen unknown. Sample treatment: roughly 19 received Ad26.COV2.S at low or high dose, single or two shots; several received placebo; per-sample allocation not given. Samples analyzed were those drawn on day 63 after the first vaccine or placebo injection. This table comes from immunoSEQ multiplex PCR, and its TCRdb copy is limited to in-frame clones, with some not included. The table includes about half a million clones, 80% to 90% detected once. The material sequenced was peripheral blood, taken in a trial of Ad26.COV2.S vaccine versus placebo. The origin of this receptor is a person aged 18-60 years who received the Ad26.COV2.S COVID-19 vaccine or a placebo.

The CDR3: CSVGGQGARGYTF. The CDR3 DNA is TGCAGCGTTGGGGGGCAGGGGGCTCGAGGCTACACCTTC. The rearrangement joins TRBV29-1 to TRBJ1-2, with TRBD1 identical over 8 bases. V gave up 4 bases and J gave up 8 bases; unmatched junction bases: 9. The CDR3 has 13 residues. Germline CDR1 and CDR2: SQVTM and ANQGSEA.